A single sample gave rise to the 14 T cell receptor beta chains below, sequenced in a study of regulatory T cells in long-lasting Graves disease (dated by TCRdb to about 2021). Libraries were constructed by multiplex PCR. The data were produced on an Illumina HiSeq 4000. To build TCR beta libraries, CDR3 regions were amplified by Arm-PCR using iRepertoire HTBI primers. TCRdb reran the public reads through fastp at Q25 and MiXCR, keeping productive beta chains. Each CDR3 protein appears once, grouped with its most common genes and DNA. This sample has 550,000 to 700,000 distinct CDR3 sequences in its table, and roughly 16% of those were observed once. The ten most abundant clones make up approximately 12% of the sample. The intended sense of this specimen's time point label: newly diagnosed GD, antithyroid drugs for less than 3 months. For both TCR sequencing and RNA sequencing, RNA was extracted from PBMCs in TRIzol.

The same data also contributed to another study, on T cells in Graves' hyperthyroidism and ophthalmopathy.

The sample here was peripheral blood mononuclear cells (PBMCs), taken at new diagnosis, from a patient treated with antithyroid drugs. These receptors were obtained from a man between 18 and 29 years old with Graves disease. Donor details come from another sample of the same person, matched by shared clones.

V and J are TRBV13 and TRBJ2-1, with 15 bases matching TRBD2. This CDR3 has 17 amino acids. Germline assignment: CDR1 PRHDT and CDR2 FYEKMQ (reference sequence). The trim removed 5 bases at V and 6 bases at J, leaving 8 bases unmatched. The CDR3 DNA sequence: TGTGCCAGCAGCCCCAGGACTAGCGGGAGGGCCCTCAATGAGCAGTTCTTC. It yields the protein CASSPRTSGRALNEQFF.

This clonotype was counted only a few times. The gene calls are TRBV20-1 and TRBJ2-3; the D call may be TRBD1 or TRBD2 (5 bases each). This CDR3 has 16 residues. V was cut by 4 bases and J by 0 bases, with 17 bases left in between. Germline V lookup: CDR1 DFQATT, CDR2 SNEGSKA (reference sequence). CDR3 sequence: CSATPEGLRSTDTQYF. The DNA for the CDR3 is TGCAGTGCTACCCCCGAGGGGCTTCGGAGCACAGATACGCAGTATTTT.

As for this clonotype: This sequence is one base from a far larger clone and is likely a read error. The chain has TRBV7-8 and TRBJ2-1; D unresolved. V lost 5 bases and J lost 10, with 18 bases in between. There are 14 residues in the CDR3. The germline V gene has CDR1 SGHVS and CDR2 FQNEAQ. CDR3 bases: TGTGCCAGCAGCATAATGACAAGATCCTACGAGCAGTTCTTC. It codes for CASSIMTRSYEQFF.

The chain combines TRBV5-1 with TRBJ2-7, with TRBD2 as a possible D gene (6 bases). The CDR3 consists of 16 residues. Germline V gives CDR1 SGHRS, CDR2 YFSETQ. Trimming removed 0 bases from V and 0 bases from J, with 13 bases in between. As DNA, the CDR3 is TGCGCCAGCAGCTTGGGGTTCTACGGGGGCTCCTACGAGCAGTACTTC. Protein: CASSLGFYGGSYEQYF.

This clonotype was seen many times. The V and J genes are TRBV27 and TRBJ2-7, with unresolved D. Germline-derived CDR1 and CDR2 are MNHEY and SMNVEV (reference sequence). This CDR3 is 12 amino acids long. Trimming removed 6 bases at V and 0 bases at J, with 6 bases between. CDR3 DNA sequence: TGTGCCAGCAGCTCCCCCTCCTACGAGCAGTACTTC. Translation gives CASSSPSYEQYF.

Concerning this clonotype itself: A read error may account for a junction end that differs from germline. The CDR3 region has the DNA TGCGCCAGCAGCCTGACCCTAGCGGGAGGCGAGCAGTACTTC. Its protein product is CASSLTLAGGEQYF. The V and J genes are TRBV2 and TRBJ2-7; 11 bases map to TRBD2. The CDR3 extends over 14 amino acids. Germline assignment: CDR1 SNHLY and CDR2 FYNNEI.

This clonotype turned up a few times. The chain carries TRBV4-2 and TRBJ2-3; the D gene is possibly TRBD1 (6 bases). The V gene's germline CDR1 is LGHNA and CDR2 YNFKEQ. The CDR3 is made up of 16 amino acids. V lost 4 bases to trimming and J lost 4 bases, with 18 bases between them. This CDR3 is CASSRKGDGGPDTQYF. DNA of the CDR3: TGTGCCAGCAGCCGAAAGGGGGATGGCGGCCCAGATACGCAGTATTTT.

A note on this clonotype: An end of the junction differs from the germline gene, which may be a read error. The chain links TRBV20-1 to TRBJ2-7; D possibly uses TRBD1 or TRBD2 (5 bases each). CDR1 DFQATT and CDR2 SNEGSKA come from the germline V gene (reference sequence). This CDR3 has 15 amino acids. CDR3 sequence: CSTRVGGGAGLKQYF. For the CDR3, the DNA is TGCAGTACTAGAGTGGGTGGTGGGGCTGGGTTGAAGCAGTACTTC.

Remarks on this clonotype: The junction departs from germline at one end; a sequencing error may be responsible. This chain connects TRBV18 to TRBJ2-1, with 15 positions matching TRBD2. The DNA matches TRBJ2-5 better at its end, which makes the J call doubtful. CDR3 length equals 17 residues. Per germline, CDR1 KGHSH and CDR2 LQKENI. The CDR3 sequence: CASSPPGLAGGGEAQYF. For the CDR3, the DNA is TGTGCCAGCTCACCACCGGGACTAGCGGGAGGAGGAGAGGCCCAGTACTTC.

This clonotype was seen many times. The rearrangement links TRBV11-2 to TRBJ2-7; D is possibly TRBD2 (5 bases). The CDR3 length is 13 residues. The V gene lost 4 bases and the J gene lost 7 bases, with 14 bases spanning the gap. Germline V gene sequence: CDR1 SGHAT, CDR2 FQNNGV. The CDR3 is CASSYTATTEQYF. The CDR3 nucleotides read TGTGCCAGCAGCTACACGGCGACTACAGAGCAGTACTTC.

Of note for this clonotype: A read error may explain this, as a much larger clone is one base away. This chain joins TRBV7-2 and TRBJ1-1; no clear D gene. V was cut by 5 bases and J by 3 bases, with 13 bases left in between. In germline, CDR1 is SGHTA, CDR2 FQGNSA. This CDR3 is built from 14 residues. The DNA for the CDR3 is TGTACCAGCAGCATCCGACACGTAGACACTGAAGCTTTCTTT. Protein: CTSSIRHVDTEAFF. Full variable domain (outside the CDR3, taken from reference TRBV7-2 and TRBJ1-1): GAGVSQSPSNKVTEKGKDVELRCDPISGHTALYWYRQSLGQGLEFLIYFQGNSAPDKSGLPSDRFSAERTGGSVSTLTIQRTQQEDSAVYLCTSSIRHVDTEAFFGQGTRLTVV.

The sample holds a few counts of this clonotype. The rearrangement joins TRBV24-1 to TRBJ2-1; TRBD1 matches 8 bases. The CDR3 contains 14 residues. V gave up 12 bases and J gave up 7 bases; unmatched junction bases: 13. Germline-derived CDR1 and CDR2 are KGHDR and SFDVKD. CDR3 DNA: TGTGCCTCATGGACAGGGACGGGATCTAATGAGCAGTTCTTC. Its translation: CASWTGTGSNEQFF.

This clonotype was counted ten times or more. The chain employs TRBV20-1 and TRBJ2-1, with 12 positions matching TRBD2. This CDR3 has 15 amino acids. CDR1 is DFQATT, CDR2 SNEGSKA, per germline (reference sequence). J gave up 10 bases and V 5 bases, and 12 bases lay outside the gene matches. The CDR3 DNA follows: TGCAGTGCTCTCGGACTAGCGGGACGGGCATGGGAGCAGTTCTTC. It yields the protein CSALGLAGRAWEQFF.

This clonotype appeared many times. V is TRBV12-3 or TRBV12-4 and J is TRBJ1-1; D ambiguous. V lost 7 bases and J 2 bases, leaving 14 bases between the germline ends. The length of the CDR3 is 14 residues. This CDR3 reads CASKPGLANTEAFF. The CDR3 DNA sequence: TGTGCCAGCAAGCCGGGTCTGGCAAACACTGAAGCTTTCTTT.